This T cell receptor (beta chain) derives from a study of siplizumab effects on memory and regulatory T cells (dated by TCRdb to about 2019). Regarding the complete study: The effect of the anti-CD2 antibody siplizumab on alloreactive T-cell subsets was examined in allogeneic mixed lymphocyte reactions constructed from human PBMCs. General study outcomes and caveats: The cumulative frequency of alloreactive sequences traceable to unstimulated CD4+ memory T cells was significantly reduced by siplizumab. Because sequences at frequencies below about 10^-5 were poorly captured, only a minor fraction of alloreactive clones could be mapped back to unstimulated subsets. In reactions with siplizumab, an average of roughly 69% of mappable alloreactive CD4+ clones were Treg-derived, compared with roughly 27% in control reactions. Unstimulated naive T cells appeared to be more diverse than memory T cells, and naive cells seemed to make a substantial contribution to the alloresponse. About 75-96% of proliferating CD4+ or CD8+ clones could not be given a naive or memory phenotype. Whether proliferating Tregs from siplizumab cultures were suppressive was not functionally confirmed.

The method behind the library was the immunoSEQ multiplex PCR assay. The deep sequencing platform assayed some 98,000 TCR templates per sample. Genomic DNA extracted from sorted T cells was the material used for TCRbeta CDR3 sequencing. On the study's bioinformatics: Clonal analysis of TCRbeta CDR3 data was done in the R programming language. Comparing unstimulated samples against CFSE-low samples taken after the reaction was how alloreactive CD4+ and CD8+ clones were defined. Alloreactive CD4+ clones were assigned to regulatory or non-regulatory origin by matching sequences to sorted unstimulated Treg and non-Treg repertoires. TCRdb's version of the immuneACCESS table is confined to in-frame rearrangements and falls short of the full clone set. An unresolved V gene accounts for under half of the shortfall where checked; the remainder is of unknown origin. V, J and clone size were drawn from that table, and D and trimming were deduced from the DNA. Across this sample there are fewer than 130,000 clones, with 80% to 95% seen only once. Clones ranked in the top ten supply approximately 1.3% of the sample.

Sorted unstimulated T cells, along with proliferating T cells recovered from mixed lymphocyte reactions, underwent TCRbeta CDR3 sequencing. Fresh whole blood from approximately ten HLA-typed healthy donors was used to isolate PBMCs. On this clone itself: The antigen it recognizes is unknown. No much larger clone is present one base from it, and per-base qualities are unavailable.

The sample taken for sequencing was CD4+ T cells sorted from blood. This receptor was obtained from a human donor in good health.

The encoded CDR3 is CASSFQNTGELFF. In nucleotides, the sequence is TGTGCCAGCAGCTTTCAGAACACCGGGGAGCTGTTTTTT. The V gene is TRBV5-8 and the J gene is TRBJ2-2; no D segment can be confidently identified. For CDR1 and CDR2, the germline V gene lists SGHTS and YDEGEE. The CDR3, cysteine through phenylalanine, is 13 amino acids long. Of the read, only the CDR3 DNA is kept; its 39 bases are in frame from base 1. V and J lose 2 bases and 1 base, and a span of 3 bases separates them.